Each of the 23 T cell receptor beta chains below was sequenced from the same sample in a study of blood T cell repertoires in COVID-19. Libraries were prepared by immunoSEQ multiplex PCR; TCRdb keeps only in-frame clonotypes and omits some of them. The sample gives about 270,000 clones, around nine tenths of which show up once; over 2.5% is in the top ten. Sequenced sample: PBMCs or T cells enriched from blood (not recorded which). The receptors were gathered from a young woman who had recovered from COVID-19.

The V call is TRBV3-1 (or the pseudogene TRBV3-2), the J call TRBJ2-7; 7 nucleotides match TRBD2. Germline CDR1 reads LGHDT; CDR2 reads YNNKEL (reference sequence). V lost 0 bases to trimming and J lost 2 bases; unmatched junction nucleotides: 4. The CDR3 is 15 residues long. The CDR3 sequence: CASSQDLAATYEQYF. In DNA, the CDR3 is TGTGCCAGCAGCCAAGATCTAGCGGCTACCTACGAGCAGTACTTC.

J is TRBJ2-7 and V is TRBV6-6; 14 nucleotides match TRBD2. The CDR3 spans 17 residues. The germline CDR1 and CDR2 sequences are MNHNY and SVGAGI (reference sequence). V lost 5 bases and J lost 6; bases outside the gene matches: 12. The DNA of the CDR3 is TGTGCCAGCAGTCGAGAGGCGGGGACTAGCGGGAGTTCCGAGCAGTACTTC. Its translation: CASSREAGTSGSSEQYF.

The chain is built from TRBV7-2 and TRBJ2-1; the match to TRBD1 covers 8 bases. The germline CDR1 and CDR2 sequences are SGHTA and FQGNSA. The CDR3 extends over 17 amino acids. Unmatched junction bases numbered 7, after V lost 0 bases and J lost 3 bases. This chain's CDR3 is CASSLARTGTGYNEQFF. CDR3 nucleotides: TGTGCCAGCAGCTTAGCCCGGACAGGGACGGGCTACAATGAGCAGTTCTTC.

The chain has TRBV7-2 and TRBJ1-2; TRBD1 might be the D (5 bases). The CDR3 contains 13 residues. Germline CDR1 and CDR2: SGHTA and FQGNSA. V shed 1 base and J shed 7 bases, with 10 bases lying between them. The CDR3 sequence: CASSLVGDGGYTF. The CDR3 DNA reads as TGTGCCAGCAGCTTAGTAGGGGATGGTGGCTACACCTTC.

The gene calls are TRBV2 and TRBJ2-2; 8 positions agree with TRBD1. With V trimmed by 10 bases and J by 6 bases, 1 base remained unmatched. The CDR3 extends over 11 amino acids. Germline V gives CDR1 SNHLY, CDR2 FYNNEI. CDR3 loop: CAIQGAGELFF. The DNA for the CDR3 is TGTGCCATACAGGGGGCCGGGGAGCTGTTTTTT.

The chain joins TRBV6-5 to TRBJ2-3, with no clear D. Trimming removed 8 bases at V and 4 bases at J, with 16 bases between. Germline CDR1 is MNHEY and CDR2 is SVGAGI. The CDR3 covers 14 residues. The CDR3 sequence: CASCQPGQADTQYF. The CDR3 DNA reads TGTGCCAGCTGCCAACCCGGCCAGGCAGATACGCAGTATTTT.

The table lists this clone with a count of one. The chain links TRBV5-6 to TRBJ1-6; D is unresolved. Germline assignment: CDR1 SGHDT and CDR2 YYEEEE. The CDR3 runs to 14 residues. Trimming took off 2 bases at V and 7 bases at J, with 10 bases between the two ends. The CDR3 loop reads CASSFRLINSPLHF. In DNA form, the CDR3 reads TGTGCCAGCAGCTTTAGACTGATCAATTCACCCCTCCACTTT.

The chain couples TRBV7-2 to TRBJ1-3; possibly TRBD1 for D (5 bases). The V and J ends lost 1 base and 2 bases respectively, with 18 bases between them. In germline, CDR1 is SGHTA, CDR2 FQGNSA. CDR3 length equals 18 residues. The CDR3 loop is CASSLDFKGAWAGNTIYF. As DNA, the CDR3 is TGTGCCAGCAGCTTAGATTTTAAAGGGGCCTGGGCTGGAAACACCATATATTTT.

This clone came up once. The chain recombines TRBV18 with TRBJ2-7; D unresolved. Germline V gene sequence: CDR1 KGHSH, CDR2 LQKENI. V lost 5 bases and J 5 bases, leaving 16 bases between the germline ends. The CDR3 covers 14 residues. In DNA, the CDR3 is TGTGCCAGCTCATTTGGTTCAGGTAACCACGAGCAGTACTTC. Protein product: CASSFGSGNHEQYF.

The genes are TRBV28 and TRBJ1-4; no definite D call. Trimming removed 7 bases at V and 0 bases at J, with 12 bases between. There are 15 residues in the CDR3. The germline CDR1 and CDR2 sequences are MDHEN and SYDVKM. As DNA, the CDR3 is TGTGCCAGCAAACTAGTACCTTCAACTAATGAAAAACTGTTTTTT. This encodes CASKLVPSTNEKLFF.

The chain is built from TRBV10-2 and TRBJ1-5, with TRBD1 as a possible D gene (5 bases). The CDR3 loop spans 16 amino acids. V was cut by 4 bases and J by 6 bases, with 19 bases left in between. Germline CDR1 reads WSHSY; CDR2 reads SAAADI. CDR3 in DNA: TGCGCCAGCAGTGGTGCGGGGGGTTCTGCCAGTCAGCCCCAGCATTTT. The encoded protein is CASSGAGGSASQPQHF.

This clone has just one count. The chain recombines TRBV5-1 with TRBJ2-1; the D is unclear. This CDR3 contains 15 residues. V lost 0 bases and J 4 bases, leaving 11 bases between the germline ends. Germline-derived CDR1 and CDR2 are SGHRS and YFSETQ. The CDR3 region has the DNA TGCGCCAGCAGCTTGGGAGCAACACAGTACAATGAGCAGTTCTTC. As protein: CASSLGATQYNEQFF. The entire variable domain, with the rest obtained from reference TRBV5-1 and TRBJ2-1, is as follows: KAGVTQTPRYLIKTRGQQVTLSCSPISGHRSVSWYQQTPGQGLQFLFEYFSETQRNKGNFPGRFSGRQFSNSRSEMNVSTLELGDSALYLCASSLGATQYNEQFFGPGTRLTVL.

There are a few counts of this clone. The V call is TRBV7-8, the J call TRBJ1-3, with 7 bases identical to TRBD1. The trim removed 5 bases at V and 0 bases at J, leaving 13 bases unmatched. CDR1 is SGHVS and CDR2 is FQNEAQ in the germline V gene. This CDR3 is built from 18 residues. CDR3: CASSPFTGTDFSGNTIYF. CDR3 DNA sequence: TGTGCCAGCAGCCCTTTTACCGGGACAGACTTCTCTGGAAACACCATATATTTT.

This chain joins TRBV20-1 and TRBJ2-3, with D perhaps matching TRBD1 (6 bases). The germline CDR1 and CDR2 sequences are DFQATT and SNEGSKA (reference sequence). Trimming removed 3 bases from V and 0 bases from J, with 13 bases in between. This CDR3 is 15 amino acids long. The CDR3 sequence is CSASHARGSTDTQYF. CDR3 in DNA: TGCAGTGCTAGTCACGCCAGGGGCAGCACAGATACGCAGTATTTT.

This chain joins TRBV3-1 (or the pseudogene TRBV3-2) and TRBJ2-1; 9 bases match TRBD2. V trimming: 4 bases; J trimming: 5 bases; junction bases outside the gene matches: 12. The CDR3 is made up of 17 amino acids. Germline assignment: CDR1 LGHDT and CDR2 YNNKEL (reference sequence). CDR3 in DNA: TGTGCCAGCAGCCGCTTAAAGGGTAGCGGGGGAGACAATGAGCAGTTCTTC. Translating it yields CASSRLKGSGGDNEQFF.

The V call is TRBV7-6, the J call TRBJ2-3; TRBD2 agrees at 7 bases. Germline values: CDR1 SGHVS, CDR2 FNYEAQ. The CDR3 totals 17 residues. V gave up 3 bases and J gave up 3 bases; unmatched junction bases: 12. The DNA of the CDR3 is TGTGCCAGCAGCTTCCGGGACTACCCTTCGGGAACAGATACGCAGTATTTT. Protein: CASSFRDYPSGTDTQYF.

The chain couples TRBV23-1 to TRBJ1-1; weak D call: TRBD1 (6 bases). TRBV23-1 is an ORF; its function is uncertain. The CDR3 extends over 12 amino acids. Trimming removed 10 bases from V and 8 bases from J, with 17 bases in between. CDR3 nucleotide sequence: TGCGCCATCGATTGTTCCGGGACAGAAGCTTTCTTT. This codes for CAIDCSGTEAFF.

Only one count was recorded for this clone. The chain employs TRBV19 and TRBJ1-5; a weak D match, TRBD1 (6 bases). Trimming removed 4 bases from V and 3 bases from J, with 13 bases in between. Germline V gene lookup returns CDR1 LNHDA and CDR2 SQIVND (reference sequence). The CDR3 has 15 amino acids. The CDR3 region is CASSKDSQYNQPQHF. In DNA form, the CDR3 reads TGTGCCAGTAGTAAGGACAGCCAGTACAATCAGCCCCAGCATTTT.

The J gene is TRBJ2-5, the V gene TRBV7-9; D is perhaps TRBD2 (6 bases). Germline values: CDR1 SEHNR, CDR2 FQNEAQ (reference sequence). The CDR3 covers 15 residues. Trimming shortened V by 5 bases and J by 2 bases, and 15 bases separated the two germline ends. CDR3: CASSPAGGKQETQYF. In nucleotides, the CDR3 is TGTGCCAGCAGCCCCGCCGGGGGTAAACAAGAGACCCAGTACTTC.

The chain links TRBV10-2 to TRBJ1-3, with 10 bases identical to TRBD1. Germline V gene lookup returns CDR1 WSHSY and CDR2 SAAADI. CDR3 length equals 14 residues. V lost 8 bases to trimming and J lost 4 bases; unmatched junction nucleotides: 5. The CDR3: CASRDRGGGNTIYF. The CDR3 DNA is TGCGCCAGCCGGGACAGGGGCGGCGGAAACACCATATATTTT.

This chain uses TRBV11-2 with TRBJ2-6, with D perhaps matching TRBD1 (6 bases). Germline assignment: CDR1 SGHAT and CDR2 FQNNGV. The CDR3 is made up of 18 amino acids. V shed 4 bases and J shed 0 bases, with 16 bases lying between them. CDR3 DNA: TGTGCCAGCAGCTCAACAGGGCCTACTCGCTCTGGGGCCAACGTCCTGACTTTC. This gives the protein CASSSTGPTRSGANVLTF.

The chain has TRBV11-2 and TRBJ2-7; D unresolved. CDR3 size: 13 residues. V was shortened by 0 bases and J by 4 bases, with 7 bases between the two germline ends. Germline loops: CDR1 SGHAT, CDR2 FQNNGV. CDR3 amino acids: CASSLEVEYEQYF. The CDR3 DNA reads as TGTGCCAGCAGCTTAGAGGTCGAGTACGAGCAGTACTTC.

This clone was detected once. J is TRBJ2-1 and V is TRBV7-2; TRBD1 matches at 8 bases. After removal of 5 bases from V and 7 bases from J, the junction contained 10 bases not matched to a gene. Germline CDR1 and CDR2: SGHTA and FQGNSA. The CDR3 runs to 15 residues. CDR3 sequence (DNA): TGTGCCAGCAGCGGAAGGACAGGGTATTCTAATGAGCAGTTCTTC. Amino acids: CASSGRTGYSNEQFF.